This TCR beta chain came from a study of shared clonotypes between healthy human individuals (TCRdb year 2020). In the study overall: Three men and a couple of women, aged 18 to 49 years, made up the cohort. Per donor, three plates each were used for CD4 naive and CD4 memory, two for CD8 naive, and one for CD8 memory. To estimate repertoire size and how much clonotypes are shared between individuals, the study performed deep sequencing of blood TCR repertoires from five healthy adults. To increase sequencing depth and limit assay-specific biases, different laboratories used diverse techniques to prepare libraries and sequence TCR repertoires. Leukapheresis yielded between about 0.94 and 9 billion PBMCs per donor. The study at large found these results: Pairwise subsampling led to the expectation that sequencing depth would affect the degree of clonotype sharing among donors. Estimated clonotype richness was generally larger for naive than for memory subsets. Compared with non-shared clonotypes, the clonotypes found in all four sorted-subset donors had higher generation probabilities. Even with the large sequencing depth, rarefaction of the sorted-subset datasets indicated that sequencing was incomplete. The genetic and exposure-history diversity represented was limited by the small number of donors. Around 5% of naive CD4, approximately 3.7% of naive CD8, about 2.1% of memory CD4, and 0.35% to 0.4% of memory CD8 clonotypes were shared across four donors. Sampling was restricted to blood, and TCR repertoires in tissues likely differ from the TCR repertoires found in blood.

Using the deep immunoSEQ assay, multiplex PCR amplified TCR CDR3 regions from genomic DNA. Extracted genomic DNA from each cell subset was spread evenly across all wells of several immunoSEQ 96-well plates, with each plate serving as a replicate. For sorted subsets, around 200 ng genomic DNA, equal to about 30,000 T cell genomes, was loaded into each replicate PCR. Purified libraries were quantified with a Qubit 3.0 fluorometer, sized on a Bioanalyzer 2100, and re-quantified with the KAPA Library Quantification kit. Every immunoSEQ 96-well plate was sequenced on a dedicated single-read 150-cycle Illumina NextSeq 550 flow cell. The paper's data handling went like this. Because only junctional sequences without quality scores were contained in the immunoSEQ output, filtering matching that applied to full-length reads could not be performed. To assign V/J genes and CDR3, sequences were annotated using PyIR, a Python wrapper for IgBLAST v1.9, with IMGT germline references. Reads with weak V/J assignments (E-value above 1e-6), missing CDR3, stop codons, out-of-frame junctions, or ambiguous translated residues were removed. V3J clonotypes were defined as sequences sharing the same inferred V gene, J gene, and CDR3 amino acid sequence. Percentage overlap between repertoires was calculated by dividing the number of shared unique clonotypes by the size of the smaller repertoire. RTK rarefaction, the Chao1 estimator, and Recon v2.1 estimates of unobserved clonotypes were used to assess repertoire richness. For all TCRbeta clonotypes obtained by the gDNA method from a handful of donors, generation probabilities were computed with OLGA. TCRdb carries this immuneACCESS record with in-frame sequences only. Its versions omit some clonotypes, under half of them owing to an unresolved V gene in the studies checked, with the rest unexplained. From that table come the V and J calls and clone size; the DNA was used to work out D and trimming. For this sample the table gives millions of clones, of which about 93% were detected only once. The ten largest clonotypes hold 1.5% to 2% of the sample.

A note on this clone: The target of this receptor is not known. Nothing much larger sits one base from this clone, and base qualities are not available.

CD8 naive samples were obtained by positive selection for CCR7 among CD45RO-negative cells, yielding a CD45RA+CCR7+ population from which TemRA cells were excluded. Donors were healthy HIV-negative adults with no recently reported acute infections or vaccinations. Every donor was a Caucasian adult living in Nashville, Tennessee, USA. Blood was obtained by leukapheresis, after which PBMCs were separated by Ficoll-Histopaque density gradient centrifugation and cryopreserved in liquid nitrogen vapor phase. Analytical flow cytometry was used to check the purity and quantity of every magnetically sorted T cell population. Genomic DNA was isolated from every sorted fraction and measured by UV absorbance on a Nanodrop 2000c. The V and J ends are trimmed by 5 bases and 5 bases, leaving 23 bases between them. As encoded in the germline V gene (reference sequence), CDR1 is MNHEY while CDR2 is SMNVEV. The CDR3, cysteine through phenylalanine, is 17 amino acids long. The read is trimmed to its CDR3 DNA, 51 bases read in frame from base 1.

The chain is made from TRBV27 and TRBJ2-3; TRBD1 might be the D gene, on 5 matching bases. The sample comprised naive CD8+ T cells from PBMCs. The sample's cell subset or site label is to be understood as: CD45RA+CCR7+. This clonotype was sampled from a man aged 18 to 30 in good health. Some clones in this sample may be carry-over from other donors' samples. CDR3 protein: CASSPLGDLGVGDTQYF. The DNA reads as follows: TGTGCCAGCAGTCCCTTAGGGGATCTAGGGGTGGGAGATACGCAGTATTTT.